Below are 20 T cell receptor beta chains sequenced from a single sample in a study of cytomegalovirus exposure and HLA in healthy donors. The repertoire was sequenced with immunoSEQ multiplex PCR; TCRdb's copy has only in-frame clones and lacks some. The data hold about 400,000 clones, with 86% observed a single time. Sample: PBMCs. These receptors were obtained from a woman younger than 30 in good health and CMV-seronegative.

The chain links TRBV4-1 to TRBJ1-4, with 7 positions matching TRBD1. Trimming at V came to 4 bases and at J to 7 bases, leaving 12 bases not matched to a gene. There are 16 residues in the CDR3. The V gene's germline CDR1 is MGHRA and CDR2 YSYEKL. The CDR3 reads CASSPRQGQSGEKLFF. Written as DNA, the CDR3 is TGCGCCAGCAGCCCGCGACAGGGTCAATCAGGTGAAAAACTGTTTTTT.

This chain links TRBV11-3 with TRBJ2-1; the match to TRBD2 covers 16 bases. There are 15 residues in the CDR3. Losses at the gene ends were 3 bases for V and 7 bases for J; bases not matched to a gene: 0. Germline values: CDR1 SGHNT, CDR2 YENEEA. The CDR3 DNA sequence: TGTGCCAGCAGCTTGGGACTAGCGGGGGGGAATGAGCAGTTCTTC. Translated: CASSLGLAGGNEQFF.

This chain uses TRBV6-5 with TRBJ2-3; 7 bases are a match to TRBD2. J gave up 0 bases and V 6 bases, and 6 bases lay outside the gene matches. Germline assignment: CDR1 MNHEY and CDR2 SVGAGI. This CDR3 is built from 15 residues. As DNA, the CDR3 is TGTGCCAGCAGCTCAAGCGGGACTAGCACAGATACGCAGTATTTT. The encoded protein is CASSSSGTSTDTQYF.

This clone was recorded once. The chain combines TRBV7-9 with TRBJ1-2, with 8 bases fitting TRBD1. CDR1 is SEHNR, CDR2 FQNEAQ, per germline (reference sequence). Trimming took 5 bases from V and 7 from J; bases not matched to a gene: 12. The CDR3 is made up of 15 amino acids. The CDR3 is CASSLPSTGDRGYTF. The CDR3 DNA reads TGTGCCAGCAGCCTACCGTCGACAGGGGATCGTGGCTACACCTTC.

The V call is TRBV6-1, the J call TRBJ1-2; 9 bases align to TRBD1. V lost 6 bases and J lost 4; bases outside the gene matches: 9. CDR1 is MNHNS, CDR2 SASEGT, per germline. CDR3 length: 15 residues. CDR3 protein: CASRQGARPLYGYTF. CDR3 coding DNA: TGTGCCAGCAGACAGGGGGCCCGCCCACTCTATGGCTACACCTTC.

The chain is built from TRBV28 and TRBJ1-5; D gene unclear. The V end was cut by 3 bases, the J end by 6 bases, with 6 bases between. There are 12 residues in the CDR3. The germline V gene encodes CDR1 MDHEN and CDR2 SYDVKM. CDR3 protein: CASSLGSQPQHF. The CDR3 DNA reads as TGTGCCAGCAGTTTGGGCAGTCAGCCCCAGCATTTT.

The V gene is TRBV30, the J gene TRBJ2-7, with D tentatively TRBD1 (6 bases). V shed 1 base and J shed 3 bases, with 13 bases lying between them. This CDR3 is built from 14 residues. CDR1 and CDR2 (germline): GTSNPN, SVGIG (reference sequence). CDR3 nucleotide sequence: TGTGCCTGGAGTGGAGGGGGTCAACTCTACGAGCAGTACTTC. Protein sequence: CAWSGGGQLYEQYF. Together with reference TRBV30 and TRBJ2-7, the CDR3 gives the full variable domain: SQTIHQWPATLVQPVGSPLSLECTVEGTSNPNLYWYRQAAGRGLQLLFYSVGIGQISSEVPQNLSASRPQDRQFILSSKKLLLSDSGFYLCAWSGGGQLYEQYFGPGTRLTVT.

The chain carries TRBV28 and TRBJ2-3; TRBD2 matches at 12 bases. The CDR3 loop spans 19 amino acids. Germline CDR1 is MDHEN and CDR2 is SYDVKM. V shed 3 bases, J shed 2 bases, and the junction held 12 bases outside the gene matches. The chain's CDR3 is CASSFQLQTSGGSTDTQYF. The CDR3 DNA reads as TGTGCCAGCAGTTTCCAGCTCCAGACTAGCGGGGGCTCCACAGATACGCAGTATTTT.

J is TRBJ2-7 and V is TRBV6-1; possible D gene TRBD2, 5 bases. Germline CDR1 MNHNS, CDR2 SASEGT. The CDR3 sequence is 12 residues long. The ends were cut back, 8 bases at V and 2 bases at J, with 10 bases in the middle. The CDR3 here is CASEAVAYEQYF. The CDR3 DNA reads TGTGCCAGCGAAGCGGTCGCCTACGAGCAGTACTTC.

In its sample, this clone was seen once. The CDR3 sequence is CASRKAGEREQYF. The CDR3 DNA sequence: TGTGCCAGCAGGAAAGCGGGAGAGCGGGAGCAGTACTTC. V gene TRBV27 combines with J gene TRBJ2-7; TRBD2 matches at 8 bases. The CDR3 consists of 13 residues. After removal of 6 bases from V and 7 bases from J, the junction contained 8 bases not matched to a gene. The germline gives CDR1 MNHEY, CDR2 SMNVEV (reference sequence).

Regarding this clone: A junction end diverges from the germline sequence, so it may reflect a read error. The CDR3 here is CSATFSGSVLF. CDR3 in DNA: TGCAGTGCTACCTTTAGCGGGAGCGTCCTCTTC. V and J are TRBV20-1 and TRBJ2-1; TRBD2 agrees at 9 bases. The CDR3 has 11 amino acids. Germline V gene data show CDR1 as DFQATT and CDR2 as SNEGSKA (reference sequence).

This sequence joins TRBV30 and TRBJ2-7; TRBD2 might be the D (6 bases). This CDR3 is built from 13 residues. Germline V gene lookup returns CDR1 GTSNPN and CDR2 SVGIG (reference sequence). V lost 2 bases to trimming and J lost 2 bases, with 10 bases between them. In DNA form, the CDR3 reads TGTGCCTGGAGTCTGGAGGGAACCTACGAGCAGTACTTC. Amino acids: CAWSLEGTYEQYF.

The V and J genes are TRBV7-9 and TRBJ1-2; D gene uncertain. In germline, CDR1 is SEHNR, CDR2 FQNEAQ (reference sequence). The CDR3 covers 15 residues. The CDR3 here is CATPRAQALNYGYTF. The DNA for the CDR3 is TGTGCTACCCCACGCGCTCAGGCCCTTAACTATGGCTACACCTTC. The whole variable domain, filled in from reference TRBV7-9 and TRBJ1-2, reads DTGVSQNPRHKITKRGQNVTFRCDPISEHNRLYWYRQTLGQGPEFLTYFQNEAQLEKSRLLSDRFSAERPKGSFSTLEIQRTEQGDSAMYLCATPRAQALNYGYTFGSGTRLTVV.

The CDR3 reads CSVDSQGSSYEQYF. CDR3 coding DNA: TGCAGCGTTGACAGTCAGGGCAGCTCCTACGAGCAGTACTTC. The chain is built from TRBV29-1 and TRBJ2-7, with a tentative D call TRBD1 (5 bases). From germline, CDR1 is SQVTM and CDR2 ANQGSEA. V was clipped by 3 bases and J by 0 bases, with 12 bases between them. The CDR3 runs to 14 residues.

This clone was observed once. V is TRBV28 and J is TRBJ2-1; D is perhaps TRBD2 (7 bases). Trimming cost V 3 bases and J 9 bases, with 15 bases left between them. This CDR3 spans 14 amino acids. Germline values: CDR1 MDHEN, CDR2 SYDVKM. CDR3 bases: TGTGCCAGCAGTTTCTTGGGGGGGGCAGGTGAGCAGTTCTTC. Its translation: CASSFLGGAGEQFF.

The V and J genes are TRBV10-2 and TRBJ1-1; 9 nucleotides line up with TRBD1. J gave up 3 bases and V 6 bases, and 5 bases lay outside the gene matches. The CDR3 covers 14 residues. CDR1 and CDR2 from the germline V gene are WSHSY and SAAADI. CDR3 in amino acids: CASSRDRVHTEAFF. The CDR3 DNA reads TGCGCCAGCAGCAGGGACAGGGTTCACACTGAAGCTTTCTTT.

DNA for the CDR3: TGTGCCAGTAGTCCCAGGGACAGTATTAACACCGGGGAGCTGTTTTTT. Translation: CASSPRDSINTGELFF. The chain links TRBV19 to TRBJ2-2, with 7 bases matching TRBD1. The ends lost 5 bases at V and 2 bases at J; junction bases unmatched: 8. The CDR3 runs 16 residues. The germline V gene encodes CDR1 LNHDA and CDR2 SQIVND (reference sequence).

The V call is TRBV7-3, the J call TRBJ2-3; 11 bases are shared with TRBD2. The ends lost 5 bases at V and 8 bases at J; junction bases unmatched: 9. The CDR3 sequence is 15 residues long. Germline V gives CDR1 SGHTA, CDR2 FQGTGA. Here the CDR3 reads CASSPIAGGRGTQYF. In DNA, the CDR3 is TGTGCCAGCAGCCCAATAGCGGGAGGGAGGGGTACGCAGTATTTT.

The V and J genes are TRBV30 and TRBJ2-3; 7 nucleotides line up with TRBD2. Germline CDR1 is GTSNPN and CDR2 is SVGIG (reference sequence). V was pared by 0 bases and J by 2 bases, with 8 bases of the junction left unmatched. This CDR3 has 16 amino acids. The CDR3 spells CAWSVDWGGFTDTQYF. The CDR3 DNA is TGTGCCTGGAGTGTAGACTGGGGGGGGTTCACAGATACGCAGTATTTT. Full variable domain (remainder filled in from reference TRBV30 and TRBJ2-3): SQTIHQWPATLVQPVGSPLSLECTVEGTSNPNLYWYRQAAGRGLQLLFYSVGIGQISSEVPQNLSASRPQDRQFILSSKKLLLSDSGFYLCAWSVDWGGFTDTQYFGPGTRLTVL.

V and J are TRBV10-3 and TRBJ2-3; no definite D call. This CDR3 has 14 residues. V was cut by 7 bases and J by 0 bases, with 11 bases left in between. Germline V lookup: CDR1 ENHRY, CDR2 SYGVKD. The CDR3 DNA reads TGTGCCATCACGGCGGTAACTAGCACAGATACGCAGTATTTT. This codes for CAITAVTSTDTQYF.